Following are 18 T cell receptor beta chains from one sample sequenced in a study of Graves' ophthalmopathy and Graves' hyperthyroidism. The authors amplified TCR beta CDR3 regions, and they did so from RNA transcripts for repertoire sequencing. A first-round RT-PCR used HTBI primers, followed by a second-round multiplex PCR. TCRdb itself ran the multiplex PCR reads through MiXCR, one entry per CDR3 protein. The table includes over a million distinct CDR3 sequences, about 40% detected once. Sequenced: peripheral blood or thyroid tissue (not recorded which). The receptors were sampled from an adult man with Graves' hyperthyroidism.

The chain is built from TRBV29-1 and TRBJ2-6; 10 bases are shared with TRBD1. With V trimmed by 4 bases and J by 7 bases, 16 bases remained unmatched. This CDR3 comprises 18 residues. Germline CDR1 SQVTM, CDR2 ANQGSEA. This chain's CDR3 is CSVVNAGQGDRVANVLTF. CDR3 DNA: TGCAGCGTTGTAAACGCAGGACAGGGGGACAGGGTAGCCAACGTCCTGACTTTC.

This clonotype was counted between two and nine times. This chain connects TRBV10-3 to TRBJ2-7; D unresolved. In germline, CDR1 is ENHRY, CDR2 SYGVKD. V lost 0 bases and J lost 9, with 12 bases in between. The CDR3 length is 13 residues. CDR3 region: CAISESAAPAQYF. The CDR3 DNA reads TGTGCCATCAGTGAGTCGGCAGCCCCCGCGCAGTACTTC.

This clonotype has only a few counts. The chain combines TRBV19 with TRBJ2-7, with a tentative D call TRBD1 (6 bases). V was trimmed by 8 bases and J by 2 bases, leaving 13 bases between them. The CDR3 consists of 13 residues. Germline assignment: CDR1 LNHDA and CDR2 SQIVND (reference sequence). CDR3: CASGGRGPYEQYF. DNA of the CDR3: TGTGCCAGTGGGGGCAGGGGACCCTACGAGCAGTACTTC.

This clonotype was counted at least ten times. J is TRBJ2-7 and V is TRBV20-1; D call uncertain. Trimming stripped 2 bases from V and 4 bases from J, with 9 bases between. The CDR3 is 12 residues long. Germline values: CDR1 DFQATT, CDR2 SNEGSKA (reference sequence). CDR3 sequence: CSARFVGYEQYF. In DNA form, the CDR3 reads TGCAGTGCTAGATTCGTGGGTTACGAGCAGTACTTC.

The chain couples TRBV2 to TRBJ1-4; tentatively, D is TRBD1 (5 bases). This CDR3 has 16 residues. The germline V and J ends were trimmed by 1 base and 7 bases, with 16 bases remaining between them. Germline assignment: CDR1 SNHLY and CDR2 FYNNEI. Here the CDR3 reads CASSEVPGSDTEKLFF. Written as DNA, the CDR3 is TGTGCCAGCAGTGAAGTGCCGGGTTCGGACACTGAAAAACTGTTTTTT.

This clonotype showed up many times. In nucleotides, the CDR3 is TGTGCCAGCAAGGACCGGGACTATGGCTACACCTTC. Amino acid sequence: CASKDRDYGYTF. The rearrangement links TRBV2 to TRBJ1-2; D gene unclear. Trimming removed 7 bases from V and 3 bases from J, with 9 bases in between. The CDR3 spans 12 residues. The V gene's germline CDR1 is SNHLY and CDR2 FYNNEI.

This clonotype has a count of ten or more. The chain is built from TRBV7-8 and TRBJ2-2; D is ambiguous. CDR3 length: 12 amino acids. Germline CDR1 reads SGHVS; CDR2 reads FQNEAQ. V gave up 1 base and J gave up 7 bases, with 4 bases separating them. CDR3 amino acids: CASSLVRGELFF. CDR3 coding DNA: TGTGCCAGCAGCTTAGTACGCGGGGAGCTGTTTTTT.

V is TRBV2 and J is TRBJ1-2; 8 bases agree with TRBD1. With 6 bases clipped from V and 5 bases from J, the junction kept 8 bases outside the gene matches. The length of the CDR3 is 14 residues. The germline CDR1 and CDR2 sequences are SNHLY and FYNNEI. The CDR3, as DNA: TGTGCCAGCAGAGGGGGACAGGCGGGATATGGCTACACCTTC. The encoded protein is CASRGGQAGYGYTF.

This clonotype was seen a few times. This chain uses TRBV7-9 with TRBJ2-7, with 7 bases aligning to TRBD2. Germline values: CDR1 SEHNR, CDR2 FQNEAQ (reference sequence). The trim removed 8 bases at V and 0 bases at J, leaving 1 base unmatched. There are 12 residues in the CDR3. The CDR3 nucleotides are TGTGCCAGCGGGAGGGCCTCCTACGAGCAGTACTTC. It yields the protein CASGRASYEQYF.

In regard to this clonotype: One base away lies a much larger clone, so this may be a sequencing read error. The chain has TRBV9 and TRBJ2-5; 7 bases map to TRBD1. The CDR3 extends over 14 amino acids. CDR1 is SGDLS and CDR2 is YYNGEE in the germline V gene. CDR3 DNA sequence: TGTGCCAGCAGTCCACCGGGACAGCAAGAGGCCCAGTACTTC. This encodes CASSPPGQQEAQYF. Using reference TRBV9 and TRBJ2-5 for the parts outside the CDR3, the full variable domain is DSGVTQTPKHLITATGQRVTLRCSPRSGDLSVYWYQQSLDQGLQFLIQYYNGEERAKGNILERFSAQQFPDLHSELNLSSLELGDSALYFCASSPPGQQEAQYFGPGTRLLVL.

The chain links TRBV25-1 to TRBJ1-5; 8 bases align to TRBD1. Germline V gene lookup returns CDR1 MGHDK and CDR2 SYGVNS. The CDR3 consists of 13 residues. V gave up 8 bases and J gave up 2 bases; unmatched junction bases: 2. The CDR3 spells CASQTGGNQPQHF. Written as DNA, the CDR3 is TGTGCCAGCCAGACAGGGGGCAATCAGCCCCAGCATTTT.

V usage is TRBV29-1 and J usage is TRBJ2-7; TRBD1 matches at 9 bases. V shed 4 bases, J shed 12 bases, and the junction held 19 bases outside the gene matches. This CDR3 comprises 15 residues. Germline V lookup: CDR1 SQVTM, CDR2 ANQGSEA. The CDR3 nucleotides read TGCAGCGTTGCCTCGGACAGGGGCGCGGCCCACGGCACGTACTTC. This encodes CSVASDRGAAHGTYF.

This clonotype was counted many times. The chain couples TRBV6-5 to TRBJ2-7; 7 nucleotides agree with TRBD1. Per germline, CDR1 MNHEY and CDR2 SVGAGI. Unmatched junction bases numbered 9, after V lost 4 bases and J lost 6 bases. The CDR3 consists of 14 residues. Here the CDR3 DNA reads TGTGCCAGCAGTTTGACCAGAGGGGGCTTCGAGCAGTACTTC. Its protein product is CASSLTRGGFEQYF.

This clonotype was observed a single time. The junction does not match germline at one end; this may be a read error. V usage is TRBV15 and J usage is TRBJ2-6, with 7 bases lining up with TRBD2. CDR1 is LNHNV and CDR2 is YYDKDF in the germline V gene (reference sequence). CDR3 size: 15 residues. CDR3 coding DNA: TGTGCCACCAGCAGGGGATTGGGCGGGGGCAACGTCCTGACTTTC. It codes for CATSRGLGGGNVLTF.

This clonotype came up many times. The chain carries TRBV14 and TRBJ1-1, with unresolved D. V was shortened by 0 bases and J by 1 base, with 12 bases between the two germline ends. CDR1 is SGHDN, CDR2 FVKESK, per germline. The CDR3 is 16 residues long. The CDR3 here is CASSQDPRPANTEAFF. Here the CDR3 DNA reads TGTGCCAGCAGCCAAGATCCGAGGCCCGCGAACACTGAAGCTTTCTTT.

This sequence joins TRBV2 and TRBJ1-1; 8 bases are a match to TRBD1. The junction had 7 bases not matched to a gene; V was cut back by 3 bases and J by 10 bases. In germline, CDR1 is SNHLY, CDR2 FYNNEI. The CDR3 is made up of 13 amino acids. The CDR3 DNA reads TGTGCCAGCAGTGACAGGGGGCTCCGGTCAGCTTTCTTT. This codes for CASSDRGLRSAFF. Supplemented by reference TRBV2 and TRBJ1-1, the full variable domain reads EPEVTQTPSHQVTQMGQEVILRCVPISNHLYFYWYRQILGQKVEFLVSFYNNEISEKSEIFDDQFSVERPDGSNFTLKIRSTKLEDSAMYFCASSDRGLRSAFFGQGTRLTVV.

This chain links TRBV29-1 with TRBJ2-3; 8 positions match TRBD1. Germline V lookup: CDR1 SQVTM, CDR2 ANQGSEA. The V gene end was trimmed by 7 bases and the J gene end by 2 bases; junction bases not matched to a gene: 8. This CDR3 comprises 14 residues. The CDR3 protein is CSAGGQGATDTQYF. The CDR3 coding sequence is TGCAGCGCAGGCGGGCAGGGGGCCACAGATACGCAGTATTTT.

The chain links TRBV19 to TRBJ2-3; 9 nucleotides line up with TRBD1. Looked up from germline, CDR1 is LNHDA and CDR2 is SQIVND (reference sequence). The CDR3 is 16 amino acids. Losses at the gene ends were 3 bases for V and 3 bases for J; bases not matched to a gene: 7. CDR3 DNA sequence: TGTGCCAGTAGTATGGGGACAGGGCAAAATACAGATACGCAGTATTTT. Its protein is CASSMGTGQNTDTQYF.